Listed below are T cell receptor beta chains from one sample, sequenced in a study of radiotherapy plus CTLA-4 blockade in lung cancer. The repertoire was sequenced with immunoSEQ multiplex PCR; TCRdb's copy has only in-frame clones and lacks some. The sample lists fewer than 85,000 clones, about 88% occurring once. The specimen comprised peripheral blood, sampled from a patient treated with radiotherapy plus ipilimumab. All receptors derive from a human donor with non-small cell lung cancer who had stable disease on radiotherapy plus ipilimumab. Both conserved end residues are part of each CDR3. A D gene is named only where the DNA matches it firmly. Where a row states a size, it is once, few, many or the class of an expanded clone; other rows omit it.

>.|TRBV5-1|.|TRBJ2-3
TGCGCCAGCAGGGACGGACTGAGCACAGATACGCAGTATTTT
CASRDGLSTDTQYF
>.|TRBV7-9|.|TRBJ1-4
TGTGCCAGCAGCTTGGGGGGGTTAGGTGAAAAACTGTTTTTT
CASSLGGLGEKLFF
>TRBD1|TRBV6-6|.|TRBJ1-2
TGTGCCAGCAGTTACAGGGGGCAGGGCTACACCTTC
CASSYRGQGYTF
>.|TRBV7-9|.|TRBJ1-1
TGTGCCAGCAGCTTAGTCTGGGGGGCCGGCACTGAAGCTTTCTTT
CASSLVWGAGTEAFF
>.|TRBV7-7|.|TRBJ2-7
TGTGCCAGCAGCCAGGGGGGGGGATACGAGCAGTACTTC
CASSQGGGYEQYF
>.|TRBV7-3|once|TRBJ1-6
TGTGCCAGCAGCTTAAGTAAGGTTGTCGGGGGGAGTTCACCCCTCCACTTT
CASSLSKVVGGSSPLHF
>.|TRBV28|.|TRBJ1-1
TGTGCCAGCTCCTCGGCGACCACTGAAGCTTTCTTT
CASSSATTEAFF
>.|TRBV30|.|TRBJ2-7
TGTGCCTTGACGGGGAGCTCCTACGAGCAGTACTTC
CALTGSSYEQYF
>TRBD1|TRBV9|.|TRBJ1-2
TGTGCCAGCAGCCCCCAACAGGGGGCAAACTATGGCTACACCTTC
CASSPQQGANYGYTF
>.|TRBV19|.|TRBJ2-3
TGTGCCAGTACCACCAAGGGTTCAGATACGCAGTATTTT
CASTTKGSDTQYF
>.|TRBV2|once|TRBJ1-1
TGTGCCAGCAGACAAACAGGGAACACTGAAGCTTTCTTT
CASRQTGNTEAFF
>TRBD2|TRBV6-4|.|TRBJ2-1
TGTGCCAGCAGTGCCGGGACTAGCGGGAGCGATGAGCAGTTCTTC
CASSAGTSGSDEQFF
>.|TRBV7-9|.|TRBJ1-1
TGTGCCAGCAGCCCTGTGGGGGGCCTAAGAGCTTTCTTT
CASSPVGGLRAFF
>TRBD2|TRBV4-2|.|TRBJ2-1
TGTGCCAGCAGCCAAGCGACTAGCGGGAGATACAATGAGCAGTTCTTC
CASSQATSGRYNEQFF
>.|TRBV5-1|.|TRBJ1-1
TGCGCCAGCAGCTTGTTTATAGGCGACACTGAAGCTTTCTTT
CASSLFIGDTEAFF
>.|TRBV6-6|.|TRBJ1-1
TGTGCCAGCAGTACCGGGACTTCACACACTGAAGCTTTCTTT
CASSTGTSHTEAFF
>.|TRBV6-1|.|TRBJ1-3
TGTGCCAGCAGTAACTCTGGAAACACCATATATTTT
CASSNSGNTIYF
>.|TRBV27|.|TRBJ2-7
TGTGCCAGCAGTCTGGACAATCTCTTC
CASSLDNLF
>.|TRBV4-2|.|TRBJ2-1
TGTGCCAGCTGCGAAGGGTGGGGAGAGAGGAATGAGCAGTTCTTC
CASCEGWGERNEQFF
>.|TRBV6-5|.|TRBJ2-7
TGTGCCAGCAGTTTTTCGGGACACGACTACGAGCAGTACTTC
CASSFSGHDYEQYF
>.|TRBV5-1|.|TRBJ2-2
TGCGCCAGCAGCCTCAGATCGGGGAATACCGGGGAGCTGTTTTTT
CASSLRSGNTGELFF
>.|TRBV27|.|TRBJ1-6
TGTGCCAGCAGTTGGGGGCTAGTGGGTTCACCCCTCCACTTT
CASSWGLVGSPLHF
>.|TRBV6-6|.|TRBJ2-1
TGTGCCAGCAGCCCAGACTCGACCACCTACAATGAGCAGTTCTTC
CASSPDSTTYNEQFF
>.|TRBV9|.|TRBJ1-1
TGTGCCAGCAGCGTAGAAATCAACACTGAAGCTTTCTTT
CASSVEINTEAFF
>.|TRBV27|.|TRBJ1-4
TGTGCCAGCAGACCGGGACGGCCCCTTGAAAAACTGTTTTTT
CASRPGRPLEKLFF
>TRBD1|TRBV5-4|.|TRBJ2-3
TGTGCCAGCAGCCTGAAATGGACAGGAACCACAGATACGCAGTATTTT
CASSLKWTGTTDTQYF
>.|TRBV2|.|TRBJ2-6
TGTGCCAGCACGAGCCCGACCCCTAACGTCCTGACTTTC
CASTSPTPNVLTF
>.|TRBV27|.|TRBJ1-6
TGTGCCAGCAGTTTAGGCAGAGAATCCTATAATTCACCCCTCCACTTT
CASSLGRESYNSPLHF
>.|TRBV28|.|TRBJ1-1
TGTGCCAGCAGGGGCAGAATGAACACTGAAGCTTTCTTT
CASRGRMNTEAFF
>.|TRBV4-1|.|TRBJ2-1
TGCGCCAGCAGCCAAGATTGGACGGGGGGCTGGGGGCAGCAGTTCTTC
CASSQDWTGGWGQQFF
>TRBD2|TRBV7-8|.|TRBJ2-2
TGTGCCAGCAGCTTAACCTCCAGCGGGGGGAACACCGGGGAGCTGTTTTTT
CASSLTSSGGNTGELFF
>.|TRBV10-1|.|TRBJ1-2
TGCGCCAGCAGCGAACAGGGCGCCTTTGGCTACACCTTC
CASSEQGAFGYTF